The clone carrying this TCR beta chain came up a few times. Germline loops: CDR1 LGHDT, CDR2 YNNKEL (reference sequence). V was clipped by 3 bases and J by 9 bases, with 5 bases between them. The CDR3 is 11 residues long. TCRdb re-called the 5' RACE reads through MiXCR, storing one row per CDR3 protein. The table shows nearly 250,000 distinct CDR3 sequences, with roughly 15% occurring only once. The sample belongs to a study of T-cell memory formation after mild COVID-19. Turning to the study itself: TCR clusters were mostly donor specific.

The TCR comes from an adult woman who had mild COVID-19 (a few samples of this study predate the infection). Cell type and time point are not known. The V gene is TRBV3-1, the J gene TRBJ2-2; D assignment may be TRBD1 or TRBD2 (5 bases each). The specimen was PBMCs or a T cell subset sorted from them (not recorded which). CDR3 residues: CASSQGRELFF. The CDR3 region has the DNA TGTGCCAGCAGCCAGGGACGGGAGCTGTTTTTT.